This is a list of T cell receptor beta chains from one sample in a study of CD8 T cells in Susac syndrome. TCRdb reprocessed the immunoSEQ multiplex PCR reads via MiXCR and lists one record per CDR3 protein. The repertoire holds 75,000 to 100,000 distinct CDR3 sequences, around 94% seen once, with approximately 0.9% in the top ten. The specimen was CD8+ T cells from PBMCs. The receptor source for this set is a human donor with Susac syndrome. CDR3s include the opening cysteine and the closing phenylalanine or tryptophan. A D gene is named only where the DNA matches it firmly. Size is omitted from some rows. Given values are once, few, many or a class for expanded clones.

TRBV6-5	-	TRBJ2-3	TRBD2	CASSYGGGPKDTQYF	TGTGCCAGCAGTTACGGCGGGGGGCCGAAAGATACGCAGTATTTT
TRBV27	-	TRBJ1-5	-	CASSSRGGSDQPQHF	TGTGCCAGCAGCTCCCGAGGGGGGTCGGATCAGCCCCAGCATTTT
TRBV30	-	TRBJ2-3	TRBD1	CAWTSGQVTDTQYF	TGTGCCTGGACCAGCGGACAGGTTACAGATACGCAGTATTTT
TRBV19	-	TRBJ1-5	TRBD1	CASSIGQGMGQPQHF	TGTGCCAGTAGTATCGGACAGGGGATGGGTCAGCCCCAGCATTTT
TRBV28	-	TRBJ2-5	TRBD2	CASSLAGGSETQYF	TGTGCCAGCAGCTTAGCGGGAGGGTCAGAGACCCAGTACTTC
TRBV28	-	TRBJ2-1	TRBD2	CASSLLSSGRANEQFF	TGTGCCAGCAGTTTACTATCTAGCGGGAGGGCCAATGAGCAGTTCTTC
TRBV29-1	-	TRBJ2-1	TRBD2	CSVDWREGPNEQFF	TGCAGCGTTGACTGGCGGGAGGGCCCCAATGAGCAGTTCTTC
TRBV6-2/TRBV6-3	-	TRBJ1-4	-	CASTSGGAEKLFF	TGTGCCAGCACGTCTGGAGGGGCCGAAAAACTGTTTTTT
TRBV11-2	-	TRBJ2-5	-	CASRPTTVVETQYF	TGTGCCAGCAGACCTACGACGGTGGTGGAGACCCAGTACTTC
TRBV12-3/TRBV12-4	-	TRBJ2-7	-	CASSPEGGRDEQYF	TGTGCCAGCAGTCCAGAGGGGGGCAGGGACGAGCAGTACTTC
TRBV5-1	-	TRBJ1-1	-	CASSAAGAGGIMNTEAFF	TGCGCCAGCAGCGCCGCAGGGGCTGGTGGTATTATGAACACTGAAGCTTTCTTT
TRBV2	-	TRBJ2-3	-	CASSEASAYTQYF	TGTGCCAGCAGTGAAGCCTCGGCCTATACGCAGTATTTT
TRBV2	-	TRBJ2-7	-	CASSEVDYEQYF	TGTGCCAGCAGTGAGGTCGACTACGAGCAGTACTTC
TRBV20-1	-	TRBJ2-3	TRBD2	CSARASGGTDTQYF	TGCAGTGCTAGAGCTAGCGGGGGCACAGATACGCAGTATTTT
TRBV5-6	-	TRBJ2-7	-	CASPRALSSYEQYF	TGTGCCAGCCCCAGGGCATTGAGCTCCTACGAGCAGTACTTC
TRBV5-6	-	TRBJ1-1	-	CASSLELRGVDTEAFF	TGTGCCAGCAGCTTGGAACTCCGGGGCGTGGACACTGAAGCTTTCTTT
TRBV14	-	TRBJ2-2	-	CASSQGPWNTGELFF	TGTGCCAGCAGCCAAGGTCCGTGGAACACCGGGGAGCTGTTTTTT
TRBV7-9	-	TRBJ1-4	-	CASSPDDATNEKLFF	TGTGCCAGCAGCCCAGACGATGCAACTAATGAAAAACTGTTTTTT
TRBV6-2/TRBV6-3	-	TRBJ2-1	-	CASSYGSREDEQFF	TGTGCCAGCAGTTACGGGTCCCGGGAAGATGAGCAGTTCTTC
TRBV3-1	-	TRBJ2-2	-	CASSPLAPSIVVGELFF	TGTGCCAGCAGCCCCCTGGCTCCATCGATTGTGGTCGGGGAGCTGTTTTTT
TRBV20-1	-	TRBJ2-7	-	CSARPPGSYEQYF	TGCAGTGCCCGACCCCCGGGCTCCTACGAGCAGTACTTC
TRBV5-1	-	TRBJ2-7	-	CASSLAGAHEGNTYEQYF	TGCGCCAGCAGCTTGGCCGGGGCCCACGAAGGGAATACCTACGAGCAGTACTTC
TRBV24-1	-	TRBJ2-1	-	CATSEISGSQRNEQFF	TGTGCCACCAGTGAAATCTCGGGTTCTCAACGCAATGAGCAGTTCTTC
TRBV29-1	once	TRBJ1-2	TRBD1	CSVEDPTGAYYGYTF	TGCAGCGTTGAAGATCCGACAGGGGCTTACTATGGCTACACCTTC
TRBV7-8	-	TRBJ2-7	TRBD2	CASSPSQLGGRRNEQYF	TGTGCCAGCAGCCCTTCTCAGTTGGGCGGGAGAAGGAACGAGCAGTACTTC
TRBV5-4	-	TRBJ2-2	TRBD1	CASSLAGQGATGELFF	TGTGCCAGCAGCTTGGCCGGACAGGGGGCAACCGGGGAGCTGTTTTTT